This T cell receptor (beta chain) was captured in a study of technical replicates of blood from a handful of donors. Assay: immunoSEQ multiplex PCR; the TCRdb copy retains only in-frame clones and omits some. The data contain fewer than 15,000 clones, just under 95% of them singletons. Germline CDR1 and CDR2: SEHNR and FQNEAQ (reference sequence). The CDR3 runs 13 residues. The V end was cut by 5 bases, the J end by 0 bases, with 4 bases between. The chain recombines TRBV7-9 with TRBJ2-2, with D unresolved. Material: PBMCs. The sequence came from a human donor in good health. CDR3 in amino acids: CASSPSNTGELFF. The CDR3 nucleotides read TGTGCCAGCAGCCCATCGAACACCGGGGAGCTGTTTTTT.